Below, one T cell receptor (beta chain) is given with its context. Its antigen is unidentified. The PCR made use of 60 Vbeta and 13 Jbeta primers. Assay used: immunoSEQ multiplex PCR; TCRdb lists only in-frame clones, some missing. The sample gives 130,000 or so clones, around 73% of which show up once; around 1.6% is in the top ten. This entry is derived from a study of cytomegalovirus exposure and HLA in healthy donors. Study conclusions and caveats: There was a cluster of highly shared sequence variants that was likely a sequencing artifact. The dataset shows that most TCR sequences were rare, while some public TCRs occurred in many donors.

The origin of this receptor is a female donor in good health and CMV-seronegative. Sequenced sample: PBMCs.

CDR3 region: CASSLAPSTDTQYF. Written as DNA, the CDR3 is TGCGCCAGCAGCTTGGCCCCTAGCACAGATACGCAGTATTTT. The chain carries TRBV5-1 and TRBJ2-3; D gene unclear. CDR1 and CDR2 (germline): SGHRS, YFSETQ. Trimming removed 0 bases at V and 0 bases at J, with 5 bases between. The CDR3 loop spans 14 amino acids. Supplemented by reference TRBV5-1 and TRBJ2-3, the full variable domain reads KAGVTQTPRYLIKTRGQQVTLSCSPISGHRSVSWYQQTPGQGLQFLFEYFSETQRNKGNFPGRFSGRQFSNSRSEMNVSTLELGDSALYLCASSLAPSTDTQYFGPGTRLTVL.